The entry below gives a single T cell receptor beta chain sequence along with its context. Its matching antigen is unknown. The protocol was immunoSEQ multiplex PCR, while the TCRdb copy is restricted to in-frame clones and leaves out a portion. The data show 21,000 or so clones, approximately 85% seen once. Time point here: cycle 4 day 1 (C4D1), after six to seven weeks of nivolumab. Each of the patients experienced relapse following autologous stem cell transplantation, and their brentuximab vedotin exposure differed. Responses achieved at best were complete response, partial response or progressive disease. This entry is derived from a study of PD-1 blockade in classical Hodgkin lymphoma. The study's findings and limits: While CD8+ TCR diversity did not rise significantly by C4D1, CD4+ TCR diversity did.

Sequencing used peripheral blood mononuclear cells (PBMCs), obtained before the fourth cycle of nivolumab. The TCR originated in a human donor with classical Hodgkin lymphoma.

The CDR3 loop is CASSLAGGGGYTF. CDR3 DNA sequence: TGTGCCAGCAGTTTGGCAGGGGGCGGTGGCTACACCTTC. This chain connects TRBV27 to TRBJ1-2; TRBD1 aligns across 8 bases. Germline CDR1 reads MNHEY; CDR2 reads SMNVEV (reference sequence). CDR3 length: 13 amino acids. With V trimmed by 3 bases and J by 7 bases, 4 bases remained unmatched.